This entry features one TCR beta chain sequence. The antigen is undetermined. In germline, CDR1 is SGHVS, CDR2 FQNEAQ. V lost 1 base to trimming and J lost 2 bases, with 15 bases between them. This CDR3 contains 17 residues. The data are from a study of siplizumab effects on memory and regulatory T cells. General study findings and limits: Unstimulated subsets accounted for the mapping of only a minor share of the clones that were alloreactive.

Each sample had 80,000 to 100,000 TCR templates assayed. Sequencing used immunoSEQ multiplex PCR; TCRdb keeps in-frame clones, though not all of them. The data show 100,000 or so clones, around 90% seen once. The clonotype was recovered from a human donor in good health. Some clones in this sample may be carry-over from other donors' samples. Sequenced material: CD4+ T cells sorted from blood. V and J are TRBV7-8 and TRBJ2-1, with D possibly being TRBD2 (6 bases). CDR3 in amino acids: CASSLEMRDSPYNEQFF. The CDR3 DNA reads TGTGCCAGCAGCTTAGAGATGCGGGACTCGCCCTACAATGAGCAGTTCTTC. Looking up the rest from reference TRBV7-8 and TRBJ2-1 gives the full variable domain: GAGVSQSPRYKVAKRGQDVALRCDPISGHVSLFWYQQALGQGPEFLTYFQNEAQLDKSGLPSDRFFAERPEGSVSTLKIQRTQQEDSAVYLCASSLEMRDSPYNEQFFGPGTRLTVL.